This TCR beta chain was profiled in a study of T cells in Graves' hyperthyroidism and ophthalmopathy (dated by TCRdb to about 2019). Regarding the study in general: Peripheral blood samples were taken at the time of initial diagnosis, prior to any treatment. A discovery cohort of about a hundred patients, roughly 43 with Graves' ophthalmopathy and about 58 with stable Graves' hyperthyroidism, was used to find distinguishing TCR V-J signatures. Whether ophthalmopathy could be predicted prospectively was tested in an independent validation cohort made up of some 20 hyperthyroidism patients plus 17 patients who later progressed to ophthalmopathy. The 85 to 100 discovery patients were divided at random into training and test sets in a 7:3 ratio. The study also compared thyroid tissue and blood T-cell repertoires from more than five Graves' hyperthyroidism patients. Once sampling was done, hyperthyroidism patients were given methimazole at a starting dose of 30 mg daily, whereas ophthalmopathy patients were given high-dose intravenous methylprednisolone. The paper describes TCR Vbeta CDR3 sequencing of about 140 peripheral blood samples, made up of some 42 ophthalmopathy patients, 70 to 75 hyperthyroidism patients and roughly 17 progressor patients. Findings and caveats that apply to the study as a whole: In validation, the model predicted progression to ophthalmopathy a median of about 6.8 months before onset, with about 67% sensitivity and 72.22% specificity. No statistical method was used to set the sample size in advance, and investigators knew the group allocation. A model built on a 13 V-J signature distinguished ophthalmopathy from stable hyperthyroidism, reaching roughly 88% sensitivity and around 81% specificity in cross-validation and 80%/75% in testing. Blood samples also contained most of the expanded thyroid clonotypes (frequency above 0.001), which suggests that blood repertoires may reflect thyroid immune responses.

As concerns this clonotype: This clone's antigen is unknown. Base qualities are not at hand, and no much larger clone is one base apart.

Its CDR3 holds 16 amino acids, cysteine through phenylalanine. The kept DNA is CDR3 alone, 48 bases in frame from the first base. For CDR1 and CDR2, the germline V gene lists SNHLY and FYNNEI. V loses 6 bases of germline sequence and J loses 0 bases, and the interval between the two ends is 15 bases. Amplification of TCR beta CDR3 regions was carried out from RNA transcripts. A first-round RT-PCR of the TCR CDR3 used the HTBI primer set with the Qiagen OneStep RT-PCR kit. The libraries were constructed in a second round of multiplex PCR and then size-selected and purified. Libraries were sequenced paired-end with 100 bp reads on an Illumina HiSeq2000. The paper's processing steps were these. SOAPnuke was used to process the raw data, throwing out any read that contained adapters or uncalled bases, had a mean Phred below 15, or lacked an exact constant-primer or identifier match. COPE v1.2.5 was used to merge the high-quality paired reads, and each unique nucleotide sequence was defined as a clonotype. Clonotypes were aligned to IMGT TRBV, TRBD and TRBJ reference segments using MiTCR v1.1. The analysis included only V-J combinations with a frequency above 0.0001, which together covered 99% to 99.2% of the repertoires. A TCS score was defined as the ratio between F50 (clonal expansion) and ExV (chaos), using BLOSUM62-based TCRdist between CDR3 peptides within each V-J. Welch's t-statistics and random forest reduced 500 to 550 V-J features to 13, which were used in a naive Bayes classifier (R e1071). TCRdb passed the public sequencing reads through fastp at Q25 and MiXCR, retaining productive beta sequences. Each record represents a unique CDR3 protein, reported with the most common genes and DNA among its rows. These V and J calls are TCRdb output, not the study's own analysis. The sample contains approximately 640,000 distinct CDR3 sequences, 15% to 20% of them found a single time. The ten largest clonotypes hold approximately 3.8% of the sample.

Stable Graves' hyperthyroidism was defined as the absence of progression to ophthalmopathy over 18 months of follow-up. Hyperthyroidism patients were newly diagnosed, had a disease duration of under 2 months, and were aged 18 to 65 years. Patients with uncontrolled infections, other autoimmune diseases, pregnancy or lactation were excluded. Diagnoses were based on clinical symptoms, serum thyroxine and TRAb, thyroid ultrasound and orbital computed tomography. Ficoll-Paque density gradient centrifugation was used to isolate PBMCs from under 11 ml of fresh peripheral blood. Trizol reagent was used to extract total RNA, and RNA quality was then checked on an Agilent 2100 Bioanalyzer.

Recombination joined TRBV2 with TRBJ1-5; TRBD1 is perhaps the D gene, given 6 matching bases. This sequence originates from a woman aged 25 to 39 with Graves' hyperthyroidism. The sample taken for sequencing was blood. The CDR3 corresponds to CASRGYREYSNQPQHF. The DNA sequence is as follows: TGTGCCAGCAGGGGGTACAGGGAATATAGCAATCAGCCCCAGCATTTT.